The clone carrying this T cell receptor (beta chain) was counted only a few times. This may stem from a read error, because a much larger clone lies one nucleotide away. The CDR3 runs 14 residues. Germline V gene data show CDR1 as DFQATT and CDR2 as SNEGSKA (reference sequence). The data belong to a study of regulatory T cells in long-lasting Graves disease. Background on the study: Those Graves' patients who were newly diagnosed had been on antithyroid drugs under 3 months.

Time point denoted: newly diagnosed GD, antithyroid drugs for less than 3 months. Following extraction of RNA from PBMCs, that RNA was used to make the TCR library. An endocrinology department in Xi'an, China, supplied the patients. In building TCR beta libraries, iRepertoire HTBI primers were used together with Arm-PCR of CDR3 regions. TCRdb fed the multiplex PCR reads into MiXCR, producing one record per CDR3 protein. The data contain 250,000 to 400,000 distinct CDR3 sequences, about 20% of them seen just once; the ten biggest clones take up 38%. The V and J genes are TRBV20-1 and TRBJ2-5; 11 bases agree with TRBD2. The specimen comprised peripheral blood mononuclear cells (PBMCs), sampled at new diagnosis, from a patient treated with antithyroid drugs. The TCR was taken from a female donor with Graves disease. The CDR3 spells CSARSSLAGDEEFF. The CDR3 region has the DNA TGCAGTGCTAGGTCGTCACTAGCGGGAGACGAGGAGTTCTTC.